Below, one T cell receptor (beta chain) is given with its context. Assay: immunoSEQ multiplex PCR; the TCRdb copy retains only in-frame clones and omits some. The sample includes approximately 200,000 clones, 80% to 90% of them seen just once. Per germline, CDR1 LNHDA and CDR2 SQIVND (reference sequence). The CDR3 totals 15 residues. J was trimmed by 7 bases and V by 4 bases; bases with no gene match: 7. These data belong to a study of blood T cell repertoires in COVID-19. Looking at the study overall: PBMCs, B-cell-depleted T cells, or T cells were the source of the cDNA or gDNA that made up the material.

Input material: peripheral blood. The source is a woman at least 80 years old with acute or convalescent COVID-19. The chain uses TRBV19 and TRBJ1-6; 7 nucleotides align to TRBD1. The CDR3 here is CASSTQGQQNSPLHF. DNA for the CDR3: TGTGCCAGTAGTACCCAGGGACAGCAAAATTCACCCCTCCACTTT.